Each of the 4 T cell receptor beta chains below was sequenced from the same sample in a study of cytomegalovirus exposure and HLA in healthy donors. PCR involved 60 Vbeta and 13 Jbeta primers. Only in-frame clones appear in the TCRdb table, and some are missing; sequencing was by immunoSEQ multiplex PCR. Found here are some 120,000 clones, around three quarters of them singletons; the top ten hold around 0.79%. The specimen sequenced was PBMCs. All receptors come from a woman younger than 45 in good health and CMV-seronegative.

The rearrangement uses TRBV10-2 and TRBJ1-1; tentative D call: TRBD1 (5 bases). Trimming left V 6 bases short and J 1 base short, with 12 bases between. The CDR3 consists of 14 residues. Germline V gene sequence: CDR1 WSHSY, CDR2 SAAADI. The CDR3 is CASSPYGGNTEAFF. In DNA form, the CDR3 reads TGCGCCAGCAGCCCCTACGGGGGGAACACTGAAGCTTTCTTT.

The chain uses TRBV6-1 and TRBJ1-2, with TRBD1 matching 7 bases. Germline V gene lookup returns CDR1 MNHNS and CDR2 SASEGT. The V and J ends lost 8 bases and 5 bases, in that order; junction bases with no gene match: 11. The CDR3 is made up of 14 amino acids. This CDR3 is CASEHTGVGYGYTF. The CDR3 DNA follows: TGTGCCAGCGAACACACAGGGGTAGGGTATGGCTACACCTTC.

In its sample, this clone was seen once. The chain has TRBV6-1 and TRBJ2-1, with 7 nucleotides matching TRBD2. J gave up 6 bases and V 3 bases, and 8 bases lay outside the gene matches. This CDR3 contains 15 residues. The germline CDR1 and CDR2 sequences are MNHNS and SASEGT. For the CDR3, the DNA is TGTGCCAGCAGTGAGTGGGCTAGCGGTCGCAATGAGCAGTTCTTC. This codes for CASSEWASGRNEQFF.

This rearrangement joins TRBV4-1 to TRBJ1-1; 10 nucleotides agree with TRBD1. CDR3 length equals 17 residues. With 1 base clipped from V and 3 bases from J, the junction kept 8 bases outside the gene matches. The germline CDR1 and CDR2 sequences are MGHRA and YSYEKL. The CDR3 coding sequence is TGCGCCAGCAGCCAAGGCTTGGGACAGGGGATGTACACTGAAGCTTTCTTT. Translation gives CASSQGLGQGMYTEAFF.